The clone carrying this T cell receptor (beta chain) occurred a few times. Its antigen is as yet unknown. The method was immunoSEQ multiplex PCR; TCRdb's version includes in-frame clones alone and lacks a portion of them. This sample carries around 800 clones, roughly half of them seen once, and the ten largest clones take around 40%. The germline V gene has CDR1 SGHRS and CDR2 YFSETQ. Trimming stripped 4 bases from V and 2 bases from J, with 15 bases between. The CDR3 sequence is 15 residues long. The sample is drawn from a study of T cell clonotyping in hematopoietic cell transplantation. Study in general: Pretransplant recipient samples were taken after cytoreduction.

Study-level results: Pathologically expanded recipient clonotypes increased progressively from day 30 to day 180 as diversity fell. Broader posttransplant TCR repertoire diversity was predicted by graft donor and pretransplant recipient Inverse Simpson Index values.

This sample's time point: recipient sample about 28 days before transplant, after cytoreduction. V and J are TRBV5-1 and TRBJ1-2; perhaps TRBD1 as D (5 bases). The source of this sequence is a man aged 50-60 years with myelofibrosis. Some clones in this sample may be carry-over from other donors' samples. This material consisted of peripheral blood mononuclear cells, taken before stem cell transplant. The CDR3: CASSPEGRDNYGYTF. The DNA for the CDR3 is TGCGCCAGCAGCCCCGAGGGCAGGGACAACTATGGCTACACCTTC.